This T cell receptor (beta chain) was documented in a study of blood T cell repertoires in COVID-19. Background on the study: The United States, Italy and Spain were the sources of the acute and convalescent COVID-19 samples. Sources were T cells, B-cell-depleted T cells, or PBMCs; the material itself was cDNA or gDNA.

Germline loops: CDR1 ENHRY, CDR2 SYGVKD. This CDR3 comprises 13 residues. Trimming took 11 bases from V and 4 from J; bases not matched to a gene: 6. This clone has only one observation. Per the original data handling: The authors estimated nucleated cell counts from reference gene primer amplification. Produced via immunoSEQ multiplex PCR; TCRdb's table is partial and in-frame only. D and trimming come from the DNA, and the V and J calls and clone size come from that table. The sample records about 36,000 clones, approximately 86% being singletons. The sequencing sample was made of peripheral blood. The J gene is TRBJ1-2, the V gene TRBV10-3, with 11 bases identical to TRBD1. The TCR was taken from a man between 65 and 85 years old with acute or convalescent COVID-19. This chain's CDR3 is CAVGQGALYGYTF. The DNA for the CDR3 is TGTGCCGTCGGACAGGGGGCCCTCTATGGCTACACCTTC.